This T cell receptor (beta chain) was sequenced for a study of blood T cell repertoires in COVID-19 (dated by TCRdb to 2020 to 2021). Background for the entire study: The collaborator samples originated in the United States, Italy and Spain and spanned the acute and convalescent phases of COVID-19. Where available, HLA class I and class II types were taken from metadata supplied by the sample provider and were not determined by assay-based typing. The repertoires were released in a freely available public database intended as a resource for research on the immune response to SARS-CoV-2. The dataset comprised deeply sampled blood TCRbeta repertoires from subjects exposed to, actively infected with, or recovered from COVID-19. A de-identified subject ID, COVID-19 status, age in years and sex were almost always included in the sample metadata. The samples were drawn from two sources: the first 160 participants of the ongoing ImmuneRACE study, and 1,200 or so subjects contributed by 6 global collaborators. The material from the prospective study consisted of cDNA or gDNA derived from T cells, B-cell-depleted T cells, or PBMCs.

The study at large found these results: Clinical and demographic metadata were provided uncurated, with the amount varying by source and participant.

Collaborating institutions collected whole blood in K2EDTA tubes following their own protocols. For TCRbeta analysis, collaborators shipped samples as frozen whole blood, isolated PBMCs, or DNA extracted from either of those sample types. Trimming removed 5 bases from V and 0 bases from J, leaving 14 bases between the germline ends. According to the germline V gene, CDR1 reads SGHRS and CDR2 reads YFSETQ. Including the terminal cysteine and phenylalanine, the CDR3 comprises 15 residues. Just CDR3 DNA is preserved here, 45 bases in frame from base 1. TCRbeta CDR3 regions were amplified from genomic DNA by means of the immunoSEQ Assay, a bias-controlled multiplex PCR. The study's own analysis went as follows. Nucleated cell counts per sample were estimated from amplification of reference gene primers within the assay. Sequence reads were collapsed and filtered to measure the absolute abundance of every unique TCRbeta CDR3 rearrangement. For each sample, productive Simpson clonality was calculated by taking the square root of Simpson's diversity index across productive rearrangements. Here the immuneACCESS table is served through TCRdb, limited to in-frame sequences with V and J called. Missing clones are a known gap in these copies; in checked studies unresolved V genes cover under half, and the rest lacks a known reason. That table supplies the V and J calls and clone size; D and trimming were determined from the DNA. Here the sample has 240,000 or so clones; 70% to 85% occur a single time. Approximately 9.4% of the sample is held by the ten biggest clonotypes.

Only one count was recorded for this clone. No cognate antigen has been identified for it. Base qualities are not provided; no much larger clone lies one nucleotide away. The TCR comes from a woman aged 80 or over with acute or convalescent COVID-19. Sequencing used peripheral blood. Recombination joined TRBV5-1 with TRBJ1-1; there is no confident call for the D gene. The DNA is TGCGCCAGCAGTCCCTGGTTGGAGGTGAACACTGAAGCTTTCTTT. This yields the protein CASSPWLEVNTEAFF.